These 20 T cell receptor beta chains came from one sample sequenced in a study of blood T cell repertoires in COVID-19. TCRdb keeps only in-frame clones here, not all; method: immunoSEQ multiplex PCR. This table has roughly 570,000 clones, 85% to 90% appearing once. The sequenced sample consisted of peripheral blood. The receptors originated from a woman between 45 and 65 years old with COVID-19, enrolled during active disease.

The chain recombines TRBV5-1 with TRBJ1-2; D might be TRBD1 (5 bases). The V and J ends lost 1 base and 0 bases respectively, with 13 bases between them. The CDR3 contains 16 residues. In germline, CDR1 is SGHRS, CDR2 YFSETQ. CDR3 coding DNA: TGCGCCAGCAGCTTGACGGTCAGGGTGGCTAACTATGGCTACACCTTC. Translation gives CASSLTVRVANYGYTF.

The chain links TRBV12-3 or TRBV12-4 to TRBJ1-1; no definite D call. The CDR3 loop spans 13 amino acids. Trimming left V 3 bases short and J 1 base short, with 6 bases between. CDR3 sequence: CASSFGSNTEAFF. The CDR3 coding sequence is TGTGCCAGCAGTTTTGGCTCGAACACTGAAGCTTTCTTT.

This clone was seen a handful of times. V and J are TRBV30 and TRBJ1-2; 9 nucleotides align to TRBD1. The CDR3 length is 14 residues. Germline V gene sequence: CDR1 GTSNPN, CDR2 SVGIG (reference sequence). With V trimmed by 0 bases and J by 7 bases, 6 bases remained unmatched. The CDR3 coding sequence is TGTGCCTGGAGTGTACCTGGACAGGGGACTGGCTACACCTTC. Translating gives CAWSVPGQGTGYTF.

V and J are TRBV6-5 and TRBJ2-2; perhaps TRBD1 as D (6 bases). Per the germline V gene, CDR1 is MNHEY and CDR2 is SVGAGI. Trimming removed 7 bases from V and 0 bases from J, with 9 bases in between. This CDR3 has 14 residues. As DNA, the CDR3 is TGTGCCAGCACCGGACAGCCGAACACCGGGGAGCTGTTTTTT. Translating gives CASTGQPNTGELFF.

The chain couples TRBV13 to TRBJ1-2; 7 bases are shared with TRBD1. V lost 8 bases and J lost 3; bases outside the gene matches: 18. Germline CDR1 reads PRHDT; CDR2 reads FYEKMQ (reference sequence). There are 17 residues in the CDR3. The CDR3 is CASSSTGPGGTHYGYTF. The CDR3 DNA follows: TGTGCCAGCTCTTCAACCGGCCCAGGGGGGACACACTATGGCTACACCTTC.

The V gene is TRBV9, the J gene TRBJ1-2, with a possible D match to TRBD1 (5 bases). There are 13 residues in the CDR3. Germline values: CDR1 SGDLS, CDR2 YYNGEE. With 1 base removed from V and 8 bases from J, the gap between germline ends came to 12 bases. The CDR3 nucleotides are TGTGCCAGCAGCGTAAGGGGAAAGGTGGGCTACACCTTC. Amino acid sequence: CASSVRGKVGYTF.

This clone was recorded only once. V usage is TRBV7-2 and J usage is TRBJ2-2, with TRBD2 matching over 9 bases. The CDR3 is made up of 17 amino acids. Trimming cost V 6 bases and J 7 bases; bases outside gene matches: 15. The germline CDR1 and CDR2 sequences are SGHTA and FQGNSA. CDR3 sequence reads: CASSPRTGGGAGGELFF. The CDR3 DNA reads TGTGCCAGCAGTCCACGGACTGGCGGGGGGGCTGGCGGGGAGCTGTTTTTT. Combining the CDR3 with reference TRBV7-2 and TRBJ2-2 gives the whole variable domain GAGVSQSPSNKVTEKGKDVELRCDPISGHTALYWYRQSLGQGLEFLIYFQGNSAPDKSGLPSDRFSAERTGGSVSTLTIQRTQQEDSAVYLCASSPRTGGGAGGELFFGEGSRLTVL.

The chain recombines TRBV11-2 with TRBJ2-7; maybe TRBD1 (6 bases). Germline V CDR1 and CDR2: SGHAT, FQNNGV. Trimming stripped 4 bases from V and 0 bases from J, with 10 bases between. The CDR3 is 14 amino acids. CDR3 sequence: CASSSWTVSYEQYF. CDR3 nucleotides: TGTGCCAGCAGCTCCTGGACAGTCTCCTACGAGCAGTACTTC.

V is TRBV19 and J is TRBJ2-4; TRBD1 is a possible D gene (7 bases). The CDR3 length is 17 residues. V dropped 0 bases and J dropped 0 bases, with 12 bases sitting between them. Germline V CDR1 and CDR2: LNHDA, SQIVND (reference sequence). CDR3 residues: CASSIDGGGPAKNIQYF. DNA for the CDR3: TGTGCCAGTAGTATAGATGGAGGGGGCCCAGCCAAAAACATTCAGTACTTC.

There are a few counts of this clone. V gene TRBV7-9 combines with J gene TRBJ1-3, with TRBD1 identical over 8 bases. The germline gives CDR1 SEHNR, CDR2 FQNEAQ (reference sequence). The J segment lost 8 bases and the V segment lost 7 bases, leaving 10 bases of the junction unmatched. This CDR3 has 14 amino acids. CDR3 DNA sequence: TGTGCCAGCAACGAGAGGCAGGGGGCAGACACCATATATTTT. Encoded protein: CASNERQGADTIYF. The full variable domain, in which reference TRBV7-9 and TRBJ1-3 provide the parts outside the CDR3, is DTGVSQNPRHKITKRGQNVTFRCDPISEHNRLYWYRQTLGQGPEFLTYFQNEAQLEKSRLLSDRFSAERPKGSFSTLEIQRTEQGDSAMYLCASNERQGADTIYFGEGSWLTVV.

The V gene is TRBV10-3, the J gene TRBJ2-7; TRBD1 matches at 7 bases. Germline CDR1 is ENHRY and CDR2 is SYGVKD. CDR3 length: 13 residues. After removal of 8 bases from V and 9 bases from J, the junction contained 13 bases not matched to a gene. CDR3 in amino acids: CAIEGQGVGGQYF. The CDR3 coding sequence is TGTGCCATCGAGGGCCAGGGGGTTGGGGGGCAGTACTTC.

As DNA, the CDR3 is TGTGCCAGCAGTTTCGGGTTCCAGAGGACAGGCACCTACAATGAGCAGTTCTTC. Amino acids: CASSFGFQRTGTYNEQFF. The J gene is TRBJ2-1, the V gene TRBV27; 7 bases fit TRBD1. J was trimmed by 2 bases and V by 3 bases; bases with no gene match: 13. The CDR3 covers 18 residues. From germline, CDR1 is MNHEY and CDR2 SMNVEV (reference sequence).

The CDR3 sequence: CASSQGFRTEAFF. Written as DNA, the CDR3 is TGCGCCAGCAGCCAGGGGTTTCGCACTGAAGCTTTCTTT. This chain joins TRBV5-1 and TRBJ1-1, with D possibly TRBD1 on 6 matching bases. Trimming pared 4 bases from V and 4 bases from J, leaving 11 bases between. The CDR3 is made up of 13 amino acids. Germline V gene sequence: CDR1 SGHRS, CDR2 YFSETQ.

The chain has TRBV7-2 and TRBJ2-3; tentatively, D is TRBD2 (6 bases). CDR1 SGHTA and CDR2 FQGNSA come from the germline V gene. The CDR3 has 15 residues. The germline V and J ends were trimmed by 5 bases and 2 bases, with 14 bases remaining between them. CDR3 sequence reads: CASSDQEGITDTQYF. The CDR3 region has the DNA TGTGCCAGCAGCGACCAGGAGGGGATCACAGATACGCAGTATTTT.

V gene TRBV30 combines with J gene TRBJ1-4; D perhaps matches TRBD1 (6 bases). The germline V gene has CDR1 GTSNPN and CDR2 SVGIG (reference sequence). The V gene lost 2 bases and the J gene lost 8 bases, with 9 bases spanning the gap. The CDR3 runs 12 residues. The CDR3 loop reads CAWSTQGEKLFF. In DNA, the CDR3 is TGTGCCTGGAGTACACAGGGAGAAAAACTGTTTTTT.

The chain carries TRBV12-1 and TRBJ1-1; the D call in the table, TRBD1, was not verified against the DNA. TRBV12-1 is assigned pseudogene status. The length of the CDR3 is 14 residues. This chain's CDR3 is CASRLKGAHNEAFF. The CDR3 nucleotides are TGTGCCAGCAGATTGAAGGGGGCGCATAATGAAGCTTTCTTT.

V usage is TRBV4-2 and J usage is TRBJ2-7; 8 bases are a match to TRBD1. Trimming cost V 1 base and J 6 bases; bases outside gene matches: 8. The CDR3 has 15 residues. Germline CDR1 LGHNA, CDR2 YNFKEQ. CDR3 nucleotides: TGTGCCAGCAGCCAAGGACAGGGGCGAGGGGCCGAGCAGTACTTC. Protein sequence: CASSQGQGRGAEQYF.

The V call is TRBV25-1, the J call TRBJ1-2; 10 bases are a match to TRBD1. The CDR3 has 14 amino acids. CDR1 is MGHDK, CDR2 SYGVNS, per germline. V shed 6 bases, J shed 9 bases, and the junction held 10 bases outside the gene matches. The CDR3 region is CASRYPGQGRRYTF. The CDR3 DNA follows: TGTGCCAGCAGATATCCGGGACAGGGGAGGCGCTACACCTTC.

The chain has TRBV29-1 and TRBJ1-1; weak D call: TRBD1 (6 bases). In germline, CDR1 is SQVTM, CDR2 ANQGSEA. The CDR3 sequence is 11 residues long. CDR3 in amino acids: CTSGVGGEAFF. In DNA, the CDR3 is TGCACCTCAGGGGTGGGCGGAGAAGCTTTCTTT.

The rearrangement links TRBV29-1 to TRBJ2-1; D is possibly TRBD2 (7 bases). The germline V gene encodes CDR1 SQVTM and CDR2 ANQGSEA. This CDR3 has 11 amino acids. Trimming pared 6 bases from V and 14 bases from J, leaving 17 bases between. The CDR3 DNA is TGCAGCGTACAAGGAGGGGGAGGGGAGTTCTTC. This translates into CSVQGGGGEFF.